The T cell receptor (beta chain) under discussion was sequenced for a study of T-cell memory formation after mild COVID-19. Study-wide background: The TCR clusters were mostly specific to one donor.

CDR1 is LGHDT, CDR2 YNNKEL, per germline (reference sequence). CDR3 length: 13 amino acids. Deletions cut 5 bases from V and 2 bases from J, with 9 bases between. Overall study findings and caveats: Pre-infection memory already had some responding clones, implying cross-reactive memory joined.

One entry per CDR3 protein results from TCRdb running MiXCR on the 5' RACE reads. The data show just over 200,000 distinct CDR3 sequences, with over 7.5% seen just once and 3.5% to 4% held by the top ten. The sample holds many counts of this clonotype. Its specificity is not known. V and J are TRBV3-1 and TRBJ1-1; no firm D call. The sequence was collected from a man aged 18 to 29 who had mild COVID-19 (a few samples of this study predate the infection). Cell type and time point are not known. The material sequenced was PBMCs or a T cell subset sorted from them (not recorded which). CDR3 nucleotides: TGTGCCAGCAGCTGGACGGGAAACACTGAAGCTTTCTTT. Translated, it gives CASSWTGNTEAFF.